The 23 T cell receptor beta chains listed next were all sequenced from one sample in a study of identical twins. Each CDR3 protein is one row after TCRdb ran MiXCR on the 5' RACE reads. This table holds some 760,000 distinct CDR3 sequences, roughly 18% found once. This sample was also put to use in a study of T cells expressing NK-cell markers.

Sequencing was done on a sample of PBMCs. These receptors all come from a woman aged 18-29 years in good health.

This clonotype occurred a few times. The chain combines TRBV10-3 with TRBJ2-1; 8 positions match TRBD2. The CDR3 contains 16 residues. The V and J ends lost 7 bases and 0 bases, in that order; junction bases with no gene match: 8. Germline CDR1 is ENHRY and CDR2 is SYGVKD. CDR3 in amino acids: CAINHKRESSYNEQFF. The CDR3, as DNA: TGTGCCATCAACCATAAGCGGGAGTCCTCCTACAATGAGCAGTTCTTC.

The chain uses TRBV7-2 and TRBJ1-1; a possible D gene is TRBD1 (6 bases). The CDR3 is made up of 16 amino acids. V shed 2 bases and J shed 1 base, with 14 bases lying between them. The germline V gene has CDR1 SGHTA and CDR2 FQGNSA. The CDR3 spells CASSLILGGSNTEAFF. The DNA of the CDR3 is TGTGCCAGCAGCTTAATTTTAGGGGGATCGAACACTGAAGCTTTCTTT.

Only a few counts were recorded for this clonotype. This chain uses TRBV2 with TRBJ2-1; 10 bases are shared with TRBD2. The CDR3 extends over 15 amino acids. V was pared by 4 bases and J by 6 bases, with 6 bases of the junction left unmatched. Germline V gene lookup returns CDR1 SNHLY and CDR2 FYNNEI. The CDR3 DNA reads TGTGCCAGCAGTGTCCCTAGCGGGAGAGGCAATGAGCAGTTCTTC. This sequence encodes CASSVPSGRGNEQFF.

The rearrangement links TRBV5-4 to TRBJ2-2, with TRBD2 identical over 9 bases. CDR1 is SGHNT, CDR2 YYREEE, per germline (reference sequence). The CDR3 sequence is 19 residues long. The junction had 14 bases not matched to a gene; V was cut back by 1 base and J by 4 bases. The CDR3, as DNA: TGTGCCAGCAGCTTGCTTAGCGGGAGCCCATCTGCGGGCACCGGGGAGCTGTTTTTT. This codes for CASSLLSGSPSAGTGELFF.

The CDR3 is CASSLAAGGGTKGYEQYF. CDR3 DNA: TGTGCCAGCAGCCTCGCCGCGGGCGGGGGGACAAAGGGCTACGAGCAGTACTTC. The chain carries TRBV5-6 and TRBJ2-7, with TRBD2 matching over 8 bases. The germline V gene encodes CDR1 SGHDT and CDR2 YYEEEE. Trimming removed 4 bases from V and 3 bases from J; junction bases left unmatched: 18. The CDR3 consists of 18 residues.

This clonotype was observed a handful of times. The chain combines TRBV14 with TRBJ2-7; 7 bases agree with TRBD2. CDR1 and CDR2 (germline): SGHDN, FVKESK. The CDR3 runs 15 residues. Trimming at V came to 1 base and at J to 12 bases, leaving 15 bases not matched to a gene. In nucleotides, the CDR3 is TGTGCCAGCAGCCAAGGCTCTCCTAGCGGAGGGGTCCGGTACTTC. Its protein product is CASSQGSPSGGVRYF. The full variable domain, with the rest looked up from reference TRBV14 and TRBJ2-7, is EAGVTQFPSHSVIEKGQTVTLRCDPISGHDNLYWYRRVMGKEIKFLLHFVKESKQDESGMPNNRFLAERTGGTYSTLKVQPAELEDSGVYFCASSQGSPSGGVRYFGPGTRLTVT.

This clonotype has a handful of counts. This chain uses TRBV20-1 with TRBJ1-5, with 8 nucleotides matching TRBD1. The CDR3 is made up of 14 amino acids. J gave up 2 bases and V 6 bases, and 6 bases lay outside the gene matches. Germline CDR1 and CDR2: DFQATT and SNEGSKA (reference sequence). CDR3 residues: CSARGQVGNQPQHF. The DNA for the CDR3 is TGCAGTGCCCGGGGACAGGTTGGCAATCAGCCCCAGCATTTT.

This clonotype has a count of ten or more. The chain carries TRBV12-3 or TRBV12-4 and TRBJ1-1; TRBD1 agrees at 7 bases. J lost 5 bases, V lost 3 bases, and 9 bases had no gene match. CDR3 length: 15 residues. The CDR3 nucleotides are TGTGCCAGCAGTTTGGCGGACAGGCGGTGGACTGAAGCTTTCTTT. Translation gives CASSLADRRWTEAFF.

This sequence joins TRBV10-3 and TRBJ1-2; 7 bases are a match to TRBD1. The CDR3 is 15 residues long. Germline V lookup: CDR1 ENHRY, CDR2 SYGVKD. Trimming at V came to 3 bases and at J to 5 bases, leaving 9 bases not matched to a gene. CDR3 sequence reads: CAISDLAGGEYGYTF. The CDR3 nucleotides are TGTGCCATCAGTGACCTGGCAGGGGGTGAATATGGCTACACCTTC.

This clonotype showed up many times. The chain carries TRBV12-3 or TRBV12-4 and TRBJ2-1; 7 nucleotides agree with TRBD2. V lost 11 bases, J lost 8 bases, and 12 bases stayed unmatched. The CDR3 is 13 residues long. For the CDR3, the DNA is TGTGCCTCCTTCCTTGGGGGAGGGGATGAGCAGTTCTTC. This sequence encodes CASFLGGGDEQFF.

This clonotype has a handful of counts. The V call is TRBV13, the J call TRBJ2-1, with 9 bases lining up with TRBD2. The CDR3 spans 18 residues. Germline V CDR1 and CDR2: PRHDT, FYEKMQ (reference sequence). V dropped 3 bases and J dropped 6; count of bases not matched to a gene: 15. The DNA for the CDR3 is TGTGCCAGCAGCTTCGTGTGGCCTAGCGGGGATTCACTCAATGAGCAGTTCTTC. Translation: CASSFVWPSGDSLNEQFF.

In the case of this clonotype: An end of the junction does not agree with germline; a read error may underlie this. This rearrangement joins TRBV9 to TRBJ2-5, with 7 bases aligning to TRBD1. This CDR3 comprises 15 residues. Germline CDR1 and CDR2: SGDLS and YYNGEE. This chain's CDR3 is CDSSLGTAFQETQYF. CDR3 coding DNA: TGTGACAGCAGCCTAGGGACAGCCTTCCAAGAGACCCAGTACTTC. The variable domain in full, with the rest retrieved from reference TRBV9 and TRBJ2-5, is DSGVTQTPKHLITATGQRVTLRCSPRSGDLSVYWYQQSLDQGLQFLIQYYNGEERAKGNILERFSAQQFPDLHSELNLSSLELGDSALYFCDSSLGTAFQETQYFGPGTRLLVL.

This clonotype was seen more than once but under ten times. The chain combines TRBV12-3 or TRBV12-4 with TRBJ2-3; no definite D call. The CDR3 is 15 residues long. Trimming took off 2 bases at V and 2 bases at J, with 11 bases between the two ends. CDR3 loop: CASSLTPGDTDTQYF. The CDR3 DNA sequence: TGTGCCAGCAGTTTAACTCCGGGTGACACAGATACGCAGTATTTT.

This clonotype was seen only a few times. The rearrangement joins TRBV20-1 to TRBJ1-1, with D possibly being TRBD1 (5 bases). The length of the CDR3 is 14 residues. Trimming took off 7 bases at V and 6 bases at J, with 21 bases between the two ends. Germline V gene sequence: CDR1 DFQATT, CDR2 SNEGSKA (reference sequence). The CDR3 nucleotides read TGCAGTGTAGGGTCGTGGGAAAGGGGACCTGAAGCTTTCTTT. Amino acid sequence: CSVGSWERGPEAFF.

The rearrangement uses TRBV6-1 and TRBJ2-5; D call uncertain. Trimming removed 4 bases from V and 2 bases from J, with 11 bases in between. The CDR3 runs to 14 residues. In germline, CDR1 is MNHNS, CDR2 SASEGT. The CDR3 sequence is CASSAQDGQETQYF. The CDR3 nucleotides are TGTGCCAGCAGTGCCCAGGACGGACAAGAGACCCAGTACTTC.

This clonotype was found a few times. The V and J genes are TRBV20-1 and TRBJ2-7; possible D gene TRBD1, 5 bases. Germline CDR1 and CDR2: DFQATT and SNEGSKA (reference sequence). Trimming took off 4 bases at V and 2 bases at J, with 15 bases between the two ends. The CDR3 covers 14 residues. CDR3 DNA sequence: TGCAGTGCTACTGACAGACGCCACACCTACGAGCAGTACTTC. It codes for CSATDRRHTYEQYF.

The chain links TRBV9 to TRBJ2-3; no definite D call. Trimming shortened V by 4 bases and J by 1 base, and 7 bases separated the two germline ends. The CDR3 is 13 residues long. CDR1 and CDR2 from the germline V gene are SGDLS and YYNGEE. The DNA of the CDR3 is TGTGCCAGCAGCACCGAGCGCACAGATACGCAGTATTTT. Residues: CASSTERTDTQYF.

This clonotype was found many times. V gene TRBV12-3 or TRBV12-4 combines with J gene TRBJ1-4, with 7 bases fitting TRBD1. CDR3 length equals 14 residues. Unmatched junction bases numbered 1, after V lost 5 bases and J lost 1 base. CDR3 bases: TGTGCCAGCAGTCCAGGGGGAACTAATGAAAAACTGTTTTTT. It yields the protein CASSPGGTNEKLFF.

The chain carries TRBV20-1 and TRBJ1-5, with a weak D call TRBD1 (5 bases). V gave up 3 bases and J gave up 0 bases, with 12 bases separating them. Germline-derived CDR1 and CDR2 are DFQATT and SNEGSKA (reference sequence). The CDR3 runs to 15 residues. CDR3 region: CSARVEGHSNQPQHF. Here the CDR3 DNA reads TGCAGTGCTAGGGTCGAGGGGCATAGCAATCAGCCCCAGCATTTT.

This clonotype was recorded a few times. The chain links TRBV5-1 to TRBJ2-1, with D maybe TRBD2 (5 bases). From germline, CDR1 is SGHRS and CDR2 YFSETQ. With 0 bases removed from V and 4 bases from J, the gap between germline ends came to 17 bases. The CDR3 has 17 amino acids. CDR3 loop: CASSLGLAPTDYNEQFF. CDR3 sequence (DNA): TGCGCCAGCAGCTTGGGTTTAGCGCCTACTGATTACAATGAGCAGTTCTTC.

The V gene is TRBV6-1, the J gene TRBJ2-3, with D possibly being TRBD1 (6 bases). Germline values: CDR1 MNHNS, CDR2 SASEGT. This CDR3 contains 15 residues. Trimming removed 6 bases at V and 2 bases at J, with 15 bases between. The CDR3 DNA sequence: TGTGCCAGCAGCCTGGGGGTGGGGGCCACAGATACGCAGTATTTT. Translated, it gives CASSLGVGATDTQYF.

In this sample, this clonotype turned up a few times. This chain uses TRBV12-3 or TRBV12-4 with TRBJ2-7, with 7 positions matching TRBD1. Losses at the gene ends were 6 bases for V and 0 bases for J; bases not matched to a gene: 8. The length of the CDR3 is 15 residues. CDR3 nucleotides: TGTGCCAGCAGAGCCACAGGGGCAGGCTCCTACGAGCAGTACTTC. Translated: CASRATGAGSYEQYF.

The chain uses TRBV6-5 and TRBJ2-3; TRBD1 might be the D (5 bases). Trimming took 0 bases from V and 2 from J, leaving 15 bases between them. Germline V gene sequence: CDR1 MNHEY, CDR2 SVGAGI. CDR3 length equals 17 residues. The CDR3 protein is CASSYSGRAVNTDTQYF. CDR3 nucleotide sequence: TGTGCCAGCAGTTACTCGGGCAGGGCCGTTAACACAGATACGCAGTATTTT.